The TCR beta chain under discussion was sequenced for a study of T cell repertoires in cytomegalovirus infection. Overall study: Public TCR beta signature analysis indicated the presence of both CMV infection and matching HLA type. Whole-study results and caveats: Individuals carrying CMV plus the relevant HLA were identified by cumulative frequency of public TCR beta families. There were HLA-C-restricted CMV-specific TCR beta clonotypes dominating the ex vivo response.

The V gene lost 4 bases and the J gene lost 1 base, with 11 bases spanning the gap. The CDR3 has 14 amino acids. CDR1 is SGHNT, CDR2 YYREEE, per germline (reference sequence). TCRdb recomputed calls from the reads with MiXCR, one row per CDR3 protein. This sample has about 360,000 distinct CDR3 sequences, with about 34% found just once. In the case of this clonotype: The antigen is undetermined.

The sequence came from a human donor in good health (CMV status not recorded). Some clones in this sample may be carry-over from other donors' samples. The starting material was cultured PBMCs, obtained from culture after CMV antigen stimulation. The chain employs TRBV5-4 and TRBJ1-1; D might be TRBD1 (6 bases). As DNA, the CDR3 is TGTGCCAGCAGCCGAACAGGGCCGAACACTGAAGCTTTCTTT. Its protein is CASSRTGPNTEAFF.